The 3 T cell receptor beta chains in this list originate from one sample, sequenced in a study of early T cells in non-severe SARS-CoV-2 infection. TCRdb re-analysed the 5' RACE reads in MiXCR, keeping a single row per CDR3 protein. The data contain approximately 70,000 distinct CDR3 sequences, around 14% of them singletons. The sample taken for sequencing was whole blood. These receptors all stem from an adult who was a healthcare worker with PCR-confirmed SARS-CoV-2 infection or an uninfected control (not recorded which).

This clonotype appeared many times. The V call is TRBV28, the J call TRBJ2-7; 7 nucleotides agree with TRBD2. CDR1 and CDR2 from the germline V gene are MDHEN and SYDVKM. The CDR3 extends over 11 amino acids. Losses at the gene ends were 11 bases for V and 4 bases for J; bases not matched to a gene: 5. Here the CDR3 reads CASYSGYEQYF. CDR3 coding DNA: TGTGCCTCCTATAGCGGGTACGAGCAGTACTTC.

A few counts support this clonotype. The chain joins TRBV7-6 to TRBJ2-2; no clear D gene. There are 16 residues in the CDR3. Germline values: CDR1 SGHVS, CDR2 FNYEAQ. With 1 base removed from V and 4 bases from J, the gap between germline ends came to 13 bases. The CDR3 DNA is TGTGCCAGCAGCTTAGGGCTGAGTGCGAGCACCGGGGAGCTGTTTTTT. Translating it yields CASSLGLSASTGELFF.

The chain couples TRBV6-6 to TRBJ2-1, with TRBD2 matching 9 bases. The germline gives CDR1 MNHNY, CDR2 SVGAGI (reference sequence). This CDR3 has 17 residues. V shed 8 bases, J shed 7 bases, and the junction held 18 bases outside the gene matches. The CDR3 DNA reads TGTGCCAGCCGGGGACTAGCCCAAGTCGAAAGTTGGAATGAGCAGTTCTTC. Translation: CASRGLAQVESWNEQFF.